What follows describes a single TCR beta chain. Germline V lookup: CDR1 KGHSH, CDR2 LQKENI. V was shortened by 4 bases and J by 7 bases, with 17 bases between the two germline ends. The CDR3 extends over 15 amino acids. The data derive from a study of cytomegalovirus exposure and HLA in healthy donors. Study as a whole: Membership in the Caucasian-associated ancestry cluster was found for around four fifths of approximately 400 genotyped donors.

This PCR relied on a set of 60 Vbeta primers and 13 Jbeta primers. Libraries were prepared by immunoSEQ multiplex PCR; TCRdb keeps only in-frame clonotypes and omits some of them. The repertoire holds 100,000 to 150,000 clones, with 74% as singletons. This sequence was found in a male donor in good health and CMV-seronegative. The sequenced material came from PBMCs. V and J are TRBV18 and TRBJ1-5; D may be TRBD1 (5 bases). CDR3: CASSLLEGEVQPQHF. The CDR3, as DNA: TGTGCCAGCTCACTCTTAGAAGGGGAGGTCCAGCCCCAGCATTTT.